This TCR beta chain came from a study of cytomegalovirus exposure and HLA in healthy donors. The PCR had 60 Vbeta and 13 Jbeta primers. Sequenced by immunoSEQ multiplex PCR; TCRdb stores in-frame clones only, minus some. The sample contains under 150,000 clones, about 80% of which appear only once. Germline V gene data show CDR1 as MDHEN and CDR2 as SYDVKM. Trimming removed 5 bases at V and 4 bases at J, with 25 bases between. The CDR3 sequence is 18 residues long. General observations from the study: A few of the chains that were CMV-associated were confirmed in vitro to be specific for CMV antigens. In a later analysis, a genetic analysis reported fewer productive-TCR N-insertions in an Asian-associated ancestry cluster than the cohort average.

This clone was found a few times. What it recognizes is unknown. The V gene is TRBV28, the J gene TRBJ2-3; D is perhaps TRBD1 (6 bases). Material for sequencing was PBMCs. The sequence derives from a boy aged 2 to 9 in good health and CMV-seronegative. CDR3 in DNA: TGTGCCAGCAGTCCAACCCGGAGAGGGGGAATTGAGGCAGATACGCAGTATTTT. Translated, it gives CASSPTRRGGIEADTQYF.